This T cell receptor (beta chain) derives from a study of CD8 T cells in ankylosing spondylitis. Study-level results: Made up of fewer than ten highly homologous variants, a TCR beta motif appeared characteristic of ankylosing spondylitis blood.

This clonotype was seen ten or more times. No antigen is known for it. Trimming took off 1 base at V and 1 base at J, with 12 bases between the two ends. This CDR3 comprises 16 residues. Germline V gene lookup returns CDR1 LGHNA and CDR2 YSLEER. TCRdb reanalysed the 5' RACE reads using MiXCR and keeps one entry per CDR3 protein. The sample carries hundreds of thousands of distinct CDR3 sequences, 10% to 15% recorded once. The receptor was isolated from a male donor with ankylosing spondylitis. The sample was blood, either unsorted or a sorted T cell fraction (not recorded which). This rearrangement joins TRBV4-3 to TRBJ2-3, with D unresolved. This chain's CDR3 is CASSQAAAERTDTQYF. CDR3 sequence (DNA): TGCGCCAGCAGCCAAGCTGCGGCCGAACGCACAGATACGCAGTATTTT.